The entry below describes one TCR beta chain. After removal of 5 bases from V and 2 bases from J, the junction contained 9 bases not matched to a gene. This CDR3 is 16 amino acids long. The germline CDR1 and CDR2 sequences are LNHDA and SQIVND (reference sequence). Each CDR3 protein is one row after TCRdb ran MiXCR on the RT-PCR reads. The sample records more than 600,000 distinct CDR3 sequences, about 14% being singletons. This clonotype was sampled from a female donor in good health, serving as a healthy control. The rearrangement links TRBV19 to TRBJ1-5, with 7 nucleotides matching TRBD1. The sample consisted of memory CD4+ T cells from blood. The CDR3, as DNA: TGTGCCAGTAGTTCCGGACAGGCAAGGGGCAATCAGCCCCAGCATTTT. This codes for CASSSGQARGNQPQHF.